The rows below give T cell receptor beta chains drawn from one sample of a study of T-cell reconstitution after alpha-beta-depleted transplantation in children. A single record per CDR3 protein comes from TCRdb applying MiXCR to the PCR reads. The sample records around 420,000 distinct CDR3 sequences, roughly 15% being singletons. Sequencing used PBMCs, mostly from graft donor cells, obtained 360 days after TCRalphabeta/CD19-depleted stem cell transplant. The receptors shown here come from a boy younger than two who had a stem cell transplant for Wiskott-Aldrich syndrome, so the T cells may come from the graft donor. Each CDR3 is given with its conserved first and last residue.

j_gene	v_gene	CDR3aa
TRBJ2-5	TRBV4-3	CASSQENRGGETQYF
TRBJ2-1	TRBV7-9	CASSLIPGVEFF
TRBJ2-1	TRBV14	CASSQDVNPALNEQFF
TRBJ1-2	TRBV28	CASRPGTNYGYTF
TRBJ2-2	TRBV4-1	CASSQVGAGGVELFF
TRBJ2-1	TRBV5-1	CASSLASGGASYNEQFF
TRBJ1-5	TRBV2	CASRRDSNQPQHF
TRBJ2-4	TRBV5-1	CASSLGAGGYIQYF
TRBJ1-2	TRBV11-2	CASSLVPGYGYTF
TRBJ2-5	TRBV5-1	CASSSGLVSQETQYF